The T cell receptor beta chain described here comes from a study of blood T cell repertoires in COVID-19. TCRdb's copy holds only in-frame clones and misses some; the assay was immunoSEQ multiplex PCR. The table has some 300,000 clones, 70% to 90% seen once. This CDR3 has 15 residues. V was cut by 6 bases and J by 7 bases, with 16 bases left in between. Germline lookup yields CDR1 MNHEY and CDR2 SVGAGI. The chain joins TRBV6-5 to TRBJ1-6; the D gene is possibly TRBD1 (5 bases). This TCR came from a woman aged 25 to 45 who had recovered from COVID-19. Material: PBMCs or T cells enriched from blood (not recorded which). CDR3 nucleotides: TGTGCCAGCAGGCCCCGCCAGGGTGGGAATTCACCCCTCCACTTT. Amino acid sequence: CASRPRQGGNSPLHF.